This is a list of T cell receptor beta chains from one sample in a study of CD8 T cells in ankylosing spondylitis. Using its own MiXCR run on the 5' RACE reads, TCRdb lists one record per CDR3 protein. The sample carries about 90,000 distinct CDR3 sequences, roughly 9% recorded once. Sequenced: blood, either unsorted or a sorted T cell fraction (not recorded which). The receptors were gathered from a male donor with ankylosing spondylitis. Each CDR3 is given with its conserved first and last residue. Rows may omit the clone size; those that give it use once, few, many or a size class.

clone size | V gene | CDR3 protein
- | TRBV5-6 | CASSLTILGNEQFF
few | TRBV6-6 | CASSYTLAYEQYF
few | TRBV7-9 | CASSPSTGDTDTQYF
many | TRBV14 | CASSQDEAPLAHTDTQYF
few | TRBV6-5 | CASTGKYNEQFF
many | TRBV25-1 | CASSEVYSNQPQHF
many | TRBV5-6 | CASTVGTGTSGELFF
many | TRBV7-9 | CASSRKQGLDTEAFF
- | TRBV5-1 | CASSFSLGLALQETQYF
many | TRBV7-8 | CASSLDSSSYNEQFF
many | TRBV27 | CASSLGRTYYGYTF
- | TRBV7-9 | CASSLEPRSPYGYTF
few | TRBV15 | CATSRERGVTDTQYF
- | TRBV12-3/TRBV12-4 | CASSFRGGNTEAFF
few | TRBV15 | CATSSPSDPSSDEQFF
- | TRBV2 | CASKTGGSNQPQHF
many | TRBV11-2 | CASSWDFGVSYEQYF
- | TRBV6-1 | CASSAGQGLPGELFF
- | TRBV6-5 | CASSYSYRGPDGYTF
few | TRBV20-1 | CSAPPLDLVEAFF
- | TRBV7-8 | CASSLGGGRKISYEQYF
many | TRBV19 | CARTGGRGYTF
- | TRBV7-7 | CASSLQSLSKNIQYF
many | TRBV5-6 | CASSLTGLSTDTQYF
few | TRBV5-5 | CASSFGHSNQPQHF
few | TRBV3-1 | CASSQERPSGDTQYF
many | TRBV4-1 | CASSQYGSQSSYNEQFF
- | TRBV6-1 | CASSEVGTGSYEQYF
few | TRBV24-1 | CAAGGGMGTEAFF
- | TRBV7-9 | CASSLSSAGRTDTQYF
many | TRBV6-1 | CASSESGLNNYGYTF
- | TRBV28 | CASSLGQGPSTEAFF
- | TRBV6-5 | CASSDSRTGGDQPQHF
- | TRBV28 | CASSLYSGTGSGELFF
- | TRBV7-6 | CASSLAGQGDYGYTF
many | TRBV20-1 | CSAAPGQGQPQHF
many | TRBV18 | CAIPLADTGELFF
many | TRBV20-1 | CSARDLGLAIYNEQFF
many | TRBV4-1 | CASSQEPGTMAGELFF
- | TRBV19 | CASSIPPGPGGLFF
many | TRBV2 | CASRDRDSNQPQHF
- | TRBV6-1 | CASSLTGDTGELFF
- | TRBV11-2 | CASNQLVSGELFF
few | TRBV6-1 | CASGLPGGYNEQFF
many | TRBV12-3/TRBV12-4 | CASSYNTGELFF
many | TRBV7-8 | CASVDRDREYQETQYF
many | TRBV5-1 | CATRNDRAHEQYF
many | TRBV15 | CATSRGRGQDTQYF
few | TRBV20-1 | CSARPPFERLGETQYF
many | TRBV18 | CASSPTFTTGPGTEAFF
- | TRBV7-9 | CASSPGTSGSGNEQFF
many | TRBV20-1 | CSARDLSGSPGGHEQFF
many | TRBV4-2 | CASSQDFRSEDTQYF
few | TRBV7-9 | CASSPGPRAEETQYF
many | TRBV6-2/TRBV6-3 | CASRFPGNTEAFF
many | TRBV5-6 | CASSQQGGGTEAFF
- | TRBV24-1 | CATSGPGTYGELFF
few | TRBV2 | CASSEGRLAGTDTQYF
few | TRBV7-9 | CASSLALSEAFF
many | TRBV15 | CATSRGENTGELFF